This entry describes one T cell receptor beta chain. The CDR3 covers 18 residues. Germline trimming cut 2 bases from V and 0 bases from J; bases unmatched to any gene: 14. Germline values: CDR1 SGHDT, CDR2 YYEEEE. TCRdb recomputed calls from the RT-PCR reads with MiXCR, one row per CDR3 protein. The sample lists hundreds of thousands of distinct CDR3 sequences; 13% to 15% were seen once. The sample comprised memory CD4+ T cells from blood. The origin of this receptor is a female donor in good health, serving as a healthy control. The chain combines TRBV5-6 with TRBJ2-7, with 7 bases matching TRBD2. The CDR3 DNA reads TGTGCCAGCAGCTTATCCTCTTGGCGGGGGTCCTACTCCTACGAGCAGTACTTC. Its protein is CASSLSSWRGSYSYEQYF.